These 10 T cell receptor beta chains share one sample of origin, sequenced in a study of tumor-infiltrating lymphocytes in localized non-small cell lung cancer (dated by TCRdb to about 2021). Receptor amplification or capture employed the immunoSEQ multiplex PCR assay. The table was pulled from immuneACCESS by TCRdb, which kept in-frame rearrangements only. Such tables lose some clones; where checked, under half of the loss comes from unresolved V genes, and the rest has no known cause. The sample profile shows about 7,200 clones; about 61% of them were found once. The top ten constitute roughly 12% of the sample. The sequenced sample was lung tumor tissue. The receptors derive from a human donor with non-small cell lung cancer.

This clone has a handful of counts. The CDR3 nucleotides read TGTGCCATCAGTGAGTCTAAAACAGCCGGGAGCGGTCAGCCCCAGCATTTT. This gives the protein CAISESKTAGSGQPQHF. This chain links TRBV10-3 with TRBJ1-5, with unresolved D. V was pared by 0 bases and J by 6 bases, with 18 bases between. Germline CDR1 and CDR2: ENHRY and SYGVKD. The CDR3 consists of 17 residues.

The chain carries TRBV7-8 and TRBJ2-2, with D tentatively TRBD2 (7 bases). Trimming pared 1 base from V and 6 bases from J, leaving 12 bases between. Germline V gene lookup returns CDR1 SGHVS and CDR2 FQNEAQ. The CDR3 runs to 15 residues. DNA for the CDR3: TGTGCCAGCAGCTTAGGAGGGGGGGAAGCCGGGGAGCTGTTTTTT. As protein: CASSLGGGEAGELFF.

V gene TRBV5-1 combines with J gene TRBJ2-3; unclear D gene. V was clipped by 1 base and J by 2 bases, with 5 bases between them. CDR3 length equals 13 residues. The germline gives CDR1 SGHRS, CDR2 YFSETQ. Here the CDR3 reads CASSLFVTDTQYF. The CDR3 nucleotides read TGCGCCAGCAGCTTGTTCGTCACAGATACGCAGTATTTT.

This clone was seen only a few times. V gene TRBV27 combines with J gene TRBJ2-7, with 7 nucleotides matching TRBD1. The CDR3 loop spans 15 amino acids. With V trimmed by 5 bases and J by 2 bases, 9 bases remained unmatched. CDR1 and CDR2 from the germline V gene are MNHEY and SMNVEV (reference sequence). This CDR3 reads CASSPTGATTYEQYF. The CDR3, as DNA: TGTGCCAGCAGTCCTACAGGGGCTACGACCTACGAGCAGTACTTC.

This sequence joins TRBV6-5 and TRBJ1-1; D is unresolved. Trimming removed 5 bases at V and 11 bases at J, with 15 bases between. This CDR3 is built from 12 residues. Germline V gene sequence: CDR1 MNHEY, CDR2 SVGAGI. The CDR3 loop reads CASSEGKLGAFF. CDR3 nucleotide sequence: TGTGCCAGCAGTGAAGGGAAGTTGGGCGCTTTCTTT.

This clone was detected a few times. The V gene is TRBV14, the J gene TRBJ1-1; possibly TRBD1 for D (5 bases). Germline V gene data show CDR1 as SGHDN and CDR2 as FVKESK. The V gene lost 1 base and the J gene lost 4 bases, with 13 bases spanning the gap. This CDR3 spans 15 amino acids. The CDR3 sequence is CASSQGGALGTEAFF. The CDR3 nucleotides read TGTGCCAGCAGCCAAGGTGGGGCGTTGGGCACTGAAGCTTTCTTT.

The CDR3 nucleotides read TGTGCCAGCAGCCATAGAGCGGTGAGCACAGATACGCAGTATTTT. Its translation is CASSHRAVSTDTQYF. V gene TRBV7-3 combines with J gene TRBJ2-3; D might be TRBD2 (5 bases). CDR3 size: 15 residues. The germline V gene has CDR1 SGHTA and CDR2 FQGTGA. The ends were cut back, 5 bases at V and 0 bases at J, with 12 bases in the middle. Using reference TRBV7-3 and TRBJ2-3 for the parts outside the CDR3, the full variable domain is GAGVSQTPSNKVTEKGKYVELRCDPISGHTALYWYRQSLGQGPEFLIYFQGTGAADDSGLPNDRFFAVRPEGSVSTLKIQRTERGDSAVYLCASSHRAVSTDTQYFGPGTRLTVL.

The chain has TRBV7-2 and TRBJ2-3, with 16 bases aligning to TRBD2. Germline V gives CDR1 SGHTA, CDR2 FQGNSA. The length of the CDR3 is 19 residues. Trimming took 4 bases from V and 0 from J; bases not matched to a gene: 7. In nucleotides, the CDR3 is TGTGCCAGCAGCTCTTCCGGGACTAGCGGGAGGGTAAGCACAGATACGCAGTATTTT. This translates into CASSSSGTSGRVSTDTQYF.

The rearrangement uses TRBV6-6 and TRBJ2-7; 9 nucleotides line up with TRBD2. The CDR3 consists of 15 residues. V was clipped by 2 bases and J by 6 bases; unmatched bases: 8. The germline V gene has CDR1 MNHNY and CDR2 SVGAGI (reference sequence). CDR3: CASSYDGGGVGEQYF. CDR3 nucleotide sequence: TGTGCCAGCAGTTACGACGGCGGGGGGGTGGGCGAGCAGTACTTC.

The chain has TRBV7-9 and TRBJ2-3; D unclear. This CDR3 has 11 amino acids. Between the trimmed V and J ends, which lost 5 bases and 2 bases, there was a span of 2 bases. In germline, CDR1 is SEHNR, CDR2 FQNEAQ (reference sequence). This chain's CDR3 is CASSITDTQYF. Written as DNA, the CDR3 is TGTGCCAGCAGCATCACAGATACGCAGTATTTT.